These 27 T cell receptor beta chains originate from one sample sequenced in a study of T cells after yellow fever vaccination. In TCRdb, the 5' RACE reads were re-called with MiXCR into one record per CDR3 protein. Seen here are about 50,000 distinct CDR3 sequences, approximately 6.1% observed once, and the top ten hold roughly 28%. The sample was PBMCs, either bulk or a sorted T-cell subset (CD4+, CD8+, memory, or dextramer-sorted; not recorded which), taken on the day of the yellow fever booster vaccination. The receptors were gathered from a man aged 18 to 29 who received the YFV17D yellow fever vaccine.

V and J are TRBV19 and TRBJ1-5, with 10 bases lining up with TRBD1. Germline V gene lookup returns CDR1 LNHDA and CDR2 SQIVND (reference sequence). Trimming at V came to 6 bases and at J to 4 bases, leaving 3 bases not matched to a gene. This CDR3 comprises 14 residues. Here the CDR3 reads CASSRTGGNQPQHF. The CDR3 DNA reads as TGTGCCAGTAGCAGGACAGGGGGAAATCAGCCCCAGCATTTT.

This clonotype came up a few times. The rearrangement links TRBV5-5 to TRBJ2-2, with a tentative D call TRBD2 (6 bases). CDR1 SGHKS and CDR2 YYEKEE come from the germline V gene (reference sequence). V lost 3 bases and J lost 7, with 19 bases in between. CDR3 size: 16 residues. The CDR3: CASSWELEAGGGELFF. Written as DNA, the CDR3 is TGTGCCAGCAGCTGGGAGCTGGAGGCCGGGGGCGGGGAGCTGTTTTTT.

In this sample, this clonotype turned up a few times. The chain carries TRBV5-1 and TRBJ2-3, with TRBD2 matching 8 bases. This CDR3 spans 18 amino acids. The ends lost 4 bases at V and 0 bases at J; junction bases unmatched: 13. The V gene's germline CDR1 is SGHRS and CDR2 YFSETQ. This CDR3 reads CASSLPISGAHSTDTQYF. The CDR3 coding sequence is TGCGCCAGCAGCCTGCCAATTAGCGGGGCCCATAGCACAGATACGCAGTATTTT. The full variable domain, rest sourced from reference TRBV5-1 and TRBJ2-3, is KAGVTQTPRYLIKTRGQQVTLSCSPISGHRSVSWYQQTPGQGLQFLFEYFSETQRNKGNFPGRFSGRQFSNSRSEMNVSTLELGDSALYLCASSLPISGAHSTDTQYFGPGTRLTVL.

At least ten counts were recorded for this clonotype. The V gene is TRBV27, the J gene TRBJ2-3; D unresolved. The CDR3 has 14 amino acids. The V gene lost 0 bases and the J gene lost 10 bases, with 14 bases spanning the gap. CDR1 and CDR2 (germline): MNHEY, SMNVEV (reference sequence). The CDR3 nucleotides are TGTGCCAGCAGTTTATCCCTCCGCGCAACAGCGCAGTATTTT. It encodes CASSLSLRATAQYF.

This clonotype has a handful of counts. The chain joins TRBV7-9 to TRBJ1-5; D may be TRBD1 (6 bases). Germline V gene data show CDR1 as SEHNR and CDR2 as FQNEAQ (reference sequence). The CDR3 is made up of 14 amino acids. Between the trimmed V and J ends, which lost 5 bases and 3 bases, there was a span of 11 bases. The CDR3, as DNA: TGTGCCAGCAGCAAACAGGGTCCCAATCAGCCCCAGCATTTT. Translation: CASSKQGPNQPQHF.

This clonotype was recorded a few times. The J gene is TRBJ2-5, the V gene TRBV7-9; tentative D call: TRBD2 (5 bases). The CDR3 runs to 15 residues. V was clipped by 4 bases and J by 5 bases, with 17 bases between them. Germline assignment: CDR1 SEHNR and CDR2 FQNEAQ (reference sequence). CDR3 amino acids: CASSSPDGDLETQYF. CDR3 sequence (DNA): TGTGCCAGCAGCTCTCCGGACGGGGATCTGGAGACCCAGTACTTC.

This clonotype was counted at least ten times. V usage is TRBV7-2 and J usage is TRBJ2-7; D is possibly TRBD1 (5 bases). CDR1 and CDR2 from the germline V gene are SGHTA and FQGNSA. This CDR3 contains 14 residues. The V and J ends lost 4 bases and 1 base respectively, with 11 bases between them. CDR3 DNA sequence: TGTGCCAGCAGCTGGTTACAGGATTCCTACGAGCAGTACTTC. Translation gives CASSWLQDSYEQYF.

This clonotype was observed a handful of times. V and J are TRBV30 and TRBJ1-2; tentatively, D is TRBD1 (6 bases). CDR1 is GTSNPN and CDR2 is SVGIG in the germline V gene (reference sequence). V was shortened by 2 bases and J by 4 bases, with 17 bases between the two germline ends. The CDR3 loop spans 15 amino acids. Here the CDR3 DNA reads TGTGCCTGGAGTTACACCTCGGGGGCCGGCTATGGCTACACCTTC. It codes for CAWSYTSGAGYGYTF.

V usage is TRBV9 and J usage is TRBJ2-3; perhaps D is TRBD1 or TRBD2 (5 bases each). CDR3 length equals 15 residues. CDR1 SGDLS and CDR2 YYNGEE come from the germline V gene. The germline V and J ends were trimmed by 0 bases and 5 bases, with 13 bases remaining between them. DNA for the CDR3: TGTGCCAGCAGCGTAGGGCTGGGGGATCAAGATACGCAGTATTTT. Translated: CASSVGLGDQDTQYF.

This clonotype was detected ten times or more. V usage is TRBV6-2 or TRBV6-3 and J usage is TRBJ2-7, with 9 bases that match TRBD1. Trimming took 6 bases from V and 4 from J; bases not matched to a gene: 10. Germline lookup yields CDR1 MNHEY and CDR2 SVGEGT. The CDR3 contains 15 residues. The CDR3 nucleotides read TGTGCCAGCAGCAGACCTCGGGACAGGGCATACGAGCAGTACTTC. This translates into CASSRPRDRAYEQYF.

The V and J genes are TRBV7-2 and TRBJ2-7; 12 bases line up with TRBD2. Germline trimming cut 6 bases from V and 7 bases from J; bases unmatched to any gene: 4. The CDR3 has 13 amino acids. Germline CDR1 SGHTA, CDR2 FQGNSA. CDR3 residues: CASSPGTSGEQYF. DNA for the CDR3: TGTGCCAGCAGTCCCGGGACTAGCGGGGAGCAGTACTTC.

This clonotype was picked up many times. This chain joins TRBV9 and TRBJ2-3, with D tentatively TRBD1 or TRBD2 (5 bases each). Germline loops: CDR1 SGDLS, CDR2 YYNGEE. The CDR3 sequence is 9 residues long. The V end lost 10 bases, the J end lost 7 bases, and 7 bases lay between the germline ends. This chain's CDR3 is CAGGHTQYF. In DNA, the CDR3 is TGTGCCGGGGGTCATACGCAGTATTTT. Full variable domain (missing parts from reference TRBV9 and TRBJ2-3): DSGVTQTPKHLITATGQRVTLRCSPRSGDLSVYWYQQSLDQGLQFLIQYYNGEERAKGNILERFSAQQFPDLHSELNLSSLELGDSALYFCAGGHTQYFGPGTRLTVL.

This clonotype showed up many times. The V gene is TRBV27, the J gene TRBJ1-5; D unresolved. The CDR3 spans 13 residues. Germline V gene data show CDR1 as MNHEY and CDR2 as SMNVEV (reference sequence). V was shortened by 5 bases and J by 10 bases, with 15 bases between the two germline ends. Written as DNA, the CDR3 is TGTGCCAGCAGTCCCGGAGGCCTTCATCCCCAGCATTTT. Translation: CASSPGGLHPQHF.

J is TRBJ2-2 and V is TRBV7-9; 9 bases fit TRBD2. Germline CDR1 is SEHNR and CDR2 is FQNEAQ (reference sequence). Unmatched junction bases numbered 6, after V lost 5 bases and J lost 5 bases. CDR3 length equals 15 residues. The CDR3 here is CASSHPGLATGELFF. CDR3 DNA: TGTGCCAGCAGCCATCCGGGACTAGCAACCGGGGAGCTGTTTTTT.

V usage is TRBV9 and J usage is TRBJ2-3; 8 bases fit TRBD1. Germline V gene sequence: CDR1 SGDLS, CDR2 YYNGEE. CDR3 length: 16 amino acids. J gave up 2 bases and V 4 bases, and 9 bases lay outside the gene matches. The CDR3 DNA follows: TGTGCCAGCAGCTCAGGACAGGGACCCCCCACAGATACGCAGTATTTT. This encodes CASSSGQGPPTDTQYF. The complete variable domain, with remaining parts taken from reference TRBV9 and TRBJ2-3, reads DSGVTQTPKHLITATGQRVTLRCSPRSGDLSVYWYQQSLDQGLQFLIQYYNGEERAKGNILERFSAQQFPDLHSELNLSSLELGDSALYFCASSSGQGPPTDTQYFGPGTRLTVL.

The V call is TRBV6-2 or TRBV6-3, the J call TRBJ1-5, with D tentatively TRBD1 (5 bases). The germline CDR1 and CDR2 sequences are MNHEY and SVGEGT. Trimming cost V 6 bases and J 0 bases, with 15 bases left between them. CDR3 length: 16 residues. The CDR3 spells CASSLIRDLSNQPQHF. The CDR3 bases are TGTGCCAGCAGCCTCATCAGGGATCTTAGCAATCAGCCCCAGCATTTT.

The CDR3 DNA is TGCGCCAGCAGCCAGGACCAGTACCAAGAGACCCAGTACTTC. The encoded protein is CASSQDQYQETQYF. This sequence joins TRBV4-1 and TRBJ2-5; D remains ambiguous. The CDR3 totals 14 residues. V was clipped by 3 bases and J by 0 bases, with 8 bases between them. Germline V gene sequence: CDR1 MGHRA, CDR2 YSYEKL.

This clonotype was observed at least ten times. J is TRBJ1-2 and V is TRBV6-6; D is ambiguous. Germline values: CDR1 MNHNY, CDR2 SVGAGI (reference sequence). Trimming took 1 base from V and 7 from J, leaving 7 bases between them. This CDR3 has 12 amino acids. The CDR3 loop is CASSYFPGGYTF. The CDR3 region has the DNA TGTGCCAGCAGTTACTTTCCGGGTGGCTACACCTTC.

There are many counts of this clonotype. The DNA for the CDR3 is TGTGCCAGCGGGGCAGGGGATACCAACTATGGCTACACCTTC. It translates to CASGAGDTNYGYTF. The chain has TRBV7-2 and TRBJ1-2; TRBD1 is a possible D gene (6 bases). The V gene's germline CDR1 is SGHTA and CDR2 FQGNSA. The V gene lost 8 bases and the J gene lost 2 bases, with 15 bases spanning the gap. The CDR3 has 14 amino acids.

The rearrangement uses TRBV6-4 and TRBJ1-2; possible D gene TRBD1, 5 bases. The CDR3 length is 14 residues. CDR1 and CDR2 from the germline V gene are MRHNA and SNTAGT. V gave up 5 bases and J gave up 2 bases, with 12 bases separating them. DNA for the CDR3: TGTGCCAGCAGTTTAGGGGTCGGGAACTATGGCTACACCTTC. As protein: CASSLGVGNYGYTF.

This clonotype was seen more than once but under ten times. This chain links TRBV5-1 with TRBJ2-1, with D uncertain. This CDR3 has 16 amino acids. V was clipped by 2 bases and J by 0 bases, with 12 bases between them. Per germline, CDR1 SGHRS and CDR2 YFSETQ. The CDR3, as DNA: TGCGCCAGCAGCTTCGGTGCCGTCGTCTCCTACAATGAGCAGTTCTTC. It encodes CASSFGAVVSYNEQFF.

The CDR3 is CSARKGGRGNEKLFF. The CDR3, as DNA: TGCAGTGCTAGAAAGGGGGGCAGGGGTAATGAAAAACTGTTTTTT. The chain has TRBV20-1 and TRBJ1-4; TRBD1 is a possible D gene (6 bases). This CDR3 comprises 15 residues. Trimming shortened V by 2 bases and J by 4 bases, and 14 bases separated the two germline ends. Germline V gene lookup returns CDR1 DFQATT and CDR2 SNEGSKA (reference sequence).

This clonotype occurred a few times. The chain employs TRBV28 and TRBJ2-3, with 7 positions matching TRBD1. The CDR3 runs 14 residues. Per the germline V gene, CDR1 is MDHEN and CDR2 is SYDVKM. The junction had 3 bases not matched to a gene; V was cut back by 6 bases and J by 0 bases. For the CDR3, the DNA is TGTGCCAGCAGCCTGGACAGGAGCACAGATACGCAGTATTTT. The encoded protein is CASSLDRSTDTQYF. The full variable domain, its missing parts supplied by reference TRBV28 and TRBJ2-3, is DVKVTQSSRYLVKRTGEKVFLECVQDMDHENMFWYRQDPGLGLRLIYFSYDVKMKEKGDIPEGYSVSREKKERFSLILESASTNQTSMYLCASSLDRSTDTQYFGPGTRLTVL.

In this sample, this clonotype turned up a few times. The chain joins TRBV11-2 to TRBJ2-1; unclear D gene. This CDR3 comprises 12 residues. The germline gives CDR1 SGHAT, CDR2 FQNNGV. Trimming shortened V by 3 bases and J by 8 bases, and 8 bases separated the two germline ends. The CDR3 DNA follows: TGTGCCAGCAGCTTGCCCCGCGATGAGCAGTTCTTC. Its translation: CASSLPRDEQFF.

In its sample, this clonotype was seen many times. This sequence joins TRBV5-1 and TRBJ2-5, with a tentative D call TRBD1 (6 bases). Germline V CDR1 and CDR2: SGHRS, YFSETQ. The CDR3 runs to 16 residues. V was shortened by 7 bases and J by 0 bases, with 19 bases between the two germline ends. CDR3 amino acids: CASRRGSWADQETQYF. The CDR3 region has the DNA TGCGCCAGCCGAAGGGGGTCGTGGGCAGACCAAGAGACCCAGTACTTC. The full variable domain, its missing parts supplied by reference TRBV5-1 and TRBJ2-5, is KAGVTQTPRYLIKTRGQQVTLSCSPISGHRSVSWYQQTPGQGLQFLFEYFSETQRNKGNFPGRFSGRQFSNSRSEMNVSTLELGDSALYLCASRRGSWADQETQYFGPGTRLLVL.

The chain joins TRBV4-1 to TRBJ2-7, with a tentative D call TRBD2 (6 bases). V gave up 4 bases and J gave up 4 bases, with 23 bases separating them. Germline loops: CDR1 MGHRA, CDR2 YSYEKL. The CDR3 extends over 17 amino acids. Here the CDR3 reads CASSPGGSRGALYEQYV. Written as DNA, the CDR3 is TGCGCCAGCAGCCCCGGTGGATCTCGCGGGGCGTTGTACGAGCAGTACGTC.

This clonotype came up many times. The chain links TRBV18 to TRBJ2-3; no clear D. V lost 1 base and J 4 bases, leaving 6 bases between the germline ends. Per the germline V gene, CDR1 is KGHSH and CDR2 is LQKENI. CDR3 length equals 13 residues. The CDR3 loop is CASSPQAPDTQYF. Here the CDR3 DNA reads TGTGCCAGCTCACCACAGGCTCCAGATACGCAGTATTTT.